The 32 T cell receptor beta chains reported below all come from one sample, sequenced in a study of tumor-infiltrating lymphocytes in oesophageal squamous cell carcinoma. Using its own MiXCR run on the PCR reads, TCRdb lists one record per CDR3 protein. Of roughly 20,000 distinct CDR3 sequences in the sample, 35% to 45% are singletons; the top ten hold about 12%. The sample taken for sequencing was esophageal tumor tissue. These receptors were obtained from a male donor with esophageal squamous cell carcinoma.

This clonotype was seen repeatedly, ten times or more. The genes are TRBV5-6 and TRBJ1-6; D is possibly TRBD1 (6 bases). V gave up 0 bases and J gave up 6 bases, with 10 bases separating them. Germline CDR1 SGHDT, CDR2 YYEEEE. The CDR3 consists of 15 residues. This chain's CDR3 is CASSLATGLNSPLHF. In DNA, the CDR3 is TGTGCCAGCAGCTTGGCTACAGGGCTTAATTCACCCCTCCACTTT.

V is TRBV5-1 and J is TRBJ2-7; D is uncertain. From germline, CDR1 is SGHRS and CDR2 YFSETQ. The CDR3 sequence is 14 residues long. With 4 bases removed from V and 2 bases from J, the gap between germline ends came to 13 bases. CDR3 coding DNA: TGCGCCAGCAGCACCTCGAACTATCCCTACGAGCAGTACTTC. Protein product: CASSTSNYPYEQYF. Together with reference TRBV5-1 and TRBJ2-7, the CDR3 gives the full variable domain: KAGVTQTPRYLIKTRGQQVTLSCSPISGHRSVSWYQQTPGQGLQFLFEYFSETQRNKGNFPGRFSGRQFSNSRSEMNVSTLELGDSALYLCASSTSNYPYEQYFGPGTRLTVT.

The CDR3 DNA follows: TGTGCCAGCAGCTTGGACAGCGTAAATGAAAAACTGTTTTTT. Translation gives CASSLDSVNEKLFF. The J gene is TRBJ1-4, the V gene TRBV7-2, with a tentative D call TRBD1 (6 bases). V was cut by 3 bases and J by 5 bases, with 10 bases left in between. The germline V gene encodes CDR1 SGHTA and CDR2 FQGNSA. The CDR3 has 14 amino acids.

Points on this clonotype: No DNA is shown, since the ends of the CDR3 on it are uncertain; the CDR3 is the one TCRdb lists. The chain uses TRBV6-1 and TRBJ2-5; the table names TRBD1, a call not compared with the DNA. Germline V gene data show CDR1 as MNHNS and CDR2 as SASEGT. The CDR3 spans 16 amino acids, including both terminal residues. The CDR3 loop is CASSPRVIRLRAVLRF.

This clonotype was seen ten or more times. J is TRBJ2-1 and V is TRBV6-1; 8 bases are a match to TRBD1. The length of the CDR3 is 20 residues. Germline trimming cut 6 bases from V and 0 bases from J; bases unmatched to any gene: 19. Germline assignment: CDR1 MNHNS and CDR2 SASEGT. Here the CDR3 DNA reads TGTGCCAGCAGAAAAACCCAGGGGGCTCGGTCCGCGAGCTCCTACAATGAGCAGTTCTTC. Protein sequence: CASRKTQGARSASSYNEQFF.

V usage is TRBV7-6 and J usage is TRBJ1-1, with D perhaps matching TRBD1 (6 bases). Germline V gene data show CDR1 as SGHVS and CDR2 as FNYEAQ. The CDR3 runs to 11 residues. The germline V and J ends were trimmed by 4 bases and 7 bases, with 7 bases remaining between them. CDR3 sequence reads: CASSWDNEAFF. The CDR3 DNA follows: TGTGCCAGCAGCTGGGACAATGAAGCTTTCTTT.

The CDR3 is CASRALGGGADTQYF. The CDR3 DNA reads as TGTGCCAGCAGGGCGCTAGGCGGGGGGGCGGATACGCAGTATTTT. The V and J genes are TRBV6-6 and TRBJ2-3; 9 positions match TRBD2. Germline-derived CDR1 and CDR2 are MNHNY and SVGAGI (reference sequence). The length of the CDR3 is 15 residues. Trimming took 6 bases from V and 6 from J; bases not matched to a gene: 10.

The chain links TRBV7-3 to TRBJ2-3; D remains ambiguous. The J call may not be correct, given that the DNA end is closer to TRBJ1-1. CDR1 and CDR2 from the germline V gene are SGHTA and FQGTGA. This CDR3 comprises 13 residues. The CDR3 spells CASSFQMNTEAFF. The CDR3 DNA is TGTGCCAGCAGCTTCCAGATGAACACTGAAGCTTTCTTT.

The genes are TRBV6-5 and TRBJ1-3; 8 nucleotides line up with TRBD1. Germline assignment: CDR1 MNHEY and CDR2 SVGAGI. V lost 4 bases and J lost 2; bases outside the gene matches: 7. CDR3 length: 16 amino acids. This chain's CDR3 is CASSSTTGGTGNTIYF. The CDR3 DNA follows: TGTGCCAGCAGTTCAACCACAGGGGGAACTGGAAACACCATATATTTT.

The chain employs TRBV7-2 and TRBJ2-5; TRBD1 aligns across 9 bases. The J call could be wrong; TRBJ2-7 is a better fit for the DNA end. Per the germline V gene, CDR1 is SGHTA and CDR2 is FQGNSA. The CDR3 extends over 14 amino acids. CDR3 amino acids: CASSRQGGVYEQYF. DNA for the CDR3: TGTGCCAGCAGCCGACAGGGGGGAGTCTACGAGCAGTACTTC.

Sample share makes this clonotype medium-sized. The chain joins TRBV7-3 to TRBJ1-1; 8 nucleotides agree with TRBD1. The CDR3 runs 15 residues. Germline V gene sequence: CDR1 SGHTA, CDR2 FQGTGA. The V segment lost 6 bases and the J segment 1 base; nucleotides outside the gene matches: 7. This CDR3 reads CASRRTQGGNTEAFF. CDR3 coding DNA: TGTGCCAGCAGACGCACACAGGGGGGGAACACTGAAGCTTTCTTT. The variable domain in full, completed from reference TRBV7-3 and TRBJ1-1, reads GAGVSQTPSNKVTEKGKYVELRCDPISGHTALYWYRQSLGQGPEFLIYFQGTGAADDSGLPNDRFFAVRPEGSVSTLKIQRTERGDSAVYLCASRRTQGGNTEAFFGQGTRLTVV.

Only a few counts were recorded for this clonotype. A much larger clone differs from this one at a single base, so this may be a read error. The V call is TRBV5-6, the J call TRBJ2-5, with D perhaps matching TRBD1 or TRBD2 (5 bases each). There are 15 residues in the CDR3. Germline CDR1 is SGHDT and CDR2 is YYEEEE. The V and J ends lost 0 bases and 11 bases respectively, with 20 bases between them. Here the CDR3 DNA reads TGTGCCAGCAGCTTGGTGGGGACGGGTTACAATGAGCAGTACTTC. Translating it yields CASSLVGTGYNEQYF.

This clonotype was seen only a few times. The rearrangement uses TRBV20-1 and TRBJ2-7, with 10 bases identical to TRBD1. CDR1 DFQATT and CDR2 SNEGSKA come from the germline V gene (reference sequence). There are 16 residues in the CDR3. J gave up 0 bases and V 4 bases, and 9 bases lay outside the gene matches. The CDR3 nucleotides read TGCAGTGCTACAAATCCGGGACAGGGGAGCTCCTACGAGCAGTACTTC. The encoded protein is CSATNPGQGSSYEQYF.

This clonotype came up many times. The chain combines TRBV6-1 with TRBJ2-3; 7 bases align to TRBD2. With 5 bases clipped from V and 1 base from J, the junction kept 6 bases outside the gene matches. The CDR3 length is 15 residues. Germline assignment: CDR1 MNHNS and CDR2 SASEGT. The CDR3 region is CASSTRREGTDTQYF. In DNA form, the CDR3 reads TGTGCCAGCAGTACTCGTCGGGAGGGCACAGATACGCAGTATTTT.

With respect to this clonotype: The CDR3 end shows no conserved phenylalanine or tryptophan, and so a read error is likely. The limits of the CDR3 on the DNA are not certain, so only TCRdb's listed CDR3 is given. The J gene is TRBJ2-7, the V gene TRBV11-2. The CDR3 adds up to 15 amino acids, both ends counted. Germline loops: CDR1 SGHAT, CDR2 FQNNGV. This CDR3 is CASSLSFNYGYTFGS.

By share of the sample, this clonotype is medium-sized (0.01 to 0.1%). The chain joins TRBV7-9 to TRBJ2-1; no firm D call. This CDR3 contains 13 residues. Germline CDR1 is SEHNR and CDR2 is FQNEAQ (reference sequence). The germline V and J ends were trimmed by 6 bases and 6 bases, with 12 bases remaining between them. CDR3 coding DNA: TGTGCCAGCAGATCAGAGACCGCCAATGAGCAGTTCTTC. It encodes CASRSETANEQFF. Full variable domain (rest looked up from reference TRBV7-9 and TRBJ2-1): DTGVSQNPRHKITKRGQNVTFRCDPISEHNRLYWYRQTLGQGPEFLTYFQNEAQLEKSRLLSDRFSAERPKGSFSTLEIQRTEQGDSAMYLCASRSETANEQFFGPGTRLTVL.

The chain uses TRBV19 and TRBJ2-4, with 9 bases aligning to TRBD2. The J call is doubtful: the DNA matches TRBJ2-1 better. Germline V gene lookup returns CDR1 LNHDA and CDR2 SQIVND (reference sequence). The CDR3 is 15 residues long. CDR3 amino acids: CASNGRSSGKDEQFF. CDR3 DNA sequence: TGTGCCAGTAATGGAAGGTCTAGCGGGAAGGATGAGCAGTTCTTC.

A note on this clonotype: Given the absence of the conserved phenylalanine or tryptophan at the CDR3 end, a read error is likely. It is unclear where the CDR3 begins or ends on the DNA, so no DNA is shown, and the CDR3 is as TCRdb lists it. The V gene is TRBV28, the J gene TRBJ2-7; TRBD1 is the table's D call, not checked against the DNA. Both ends counted, the CDR3 spans 16 residues. Germline V gives CDR1 MDHEN, CDR2 SYDVKM. The CDR3 sequence is CASSPPVVFYGYTFGS.

This clonotype occurred many times. This chain connects TRBV28 to TRBJ2-1; D unclear. Germline CDR1 and CDR2: MDHEN and SYDVKM. The CDR3 is 12 residues long. The germline V and J ends were trimmed by 4 bases and 5 bases, with 6 bases remaining between them. CDR3 region: CASSWQHNEQFF. The CDR3, as DNA: TGTGCCAGCAGTTGGCAGCACAATGAGCAGTTCTTC.

This rearrangement joins TRBV7-6 to TRBJ2-1; 7 nucleotides match TRBD2. This CDR3 contains 14 residues. CDR1 SGHVS and CDR2 FNYEAQ come from the germline V gene. After removal of 4 bases from V and 6 bases from J, the junction contained 6 bases not matched to a gene. Here the CDR3 DNA reads TGTGCCAGCAGCTCGCGACTAGCCGGCAATGAGCAGTTCTTC. Protein: CASSSRLAGNEQFF.

This clonotype was picked up many times. The CDR3 reads CASSLGLAATYEQYF. For the CDR3, the DNA is TGTGCCAGCAGCTTGGGACTAGCGGCAACCTACGAGCAGTACTTC. This chain links TRBV6-2 or TRBV6-3 with TRBJ2-7; 11 bases fit TRBD2. This CDR3 is 15 amino acids long. The V and J ends lost 6 bases and 2 bases, in that order; junction bases with no gene match: 6. Germline loops: CDR1 MNHEY, CDR2 SVGEGT.

With respect to this clonotype: Since no conserved phenylalanine or tryptophan closes the CDR3, a read error is the likely cause. The DNA is left out, because the CDR3 cannot be placed on it with certainty; the CDR3 is given as TCRdb lists it. V usage is TRBV27 and J usage is TRBJ2-3; the table gives TRBD1 as D, unverified against the DNA. Both ends counted, the CDR3 spans 15 residues. CDR1 and CDR2 from the germline V gene are MNHEY and SMNVEV (reference sequence). CDR3 sequence: CASSLRDSYGYTFGS.

This clonotype has ten or more counts. V is TRBV2 and J is TRBJ2-1, with 7 bases matching TRBD1. With the DNA end fitting TRBJ2-7 better, the J assignment may be wrong. This CDR3 region has 14 residues. In germline, CDR1 is SNHLY, CDR2 FYNNEI. In nucleotides, the CDR3 is TGTGCCAGCAGCGCTACGGACAGGTCGAGCGAGCAGTACTTC. Amino acid sequence: CASSATDRSSEQYF.

This clonotype was seen ten or more times. The chain combines TRBV12-3 or TRBV12-4 with TRBJ2-1; TRBD2 matches at 10 bases. This CDR3 contains 14 residues. The trim removed 6 bases at V and 5 bases at J, leaving 4 bases unmatched. The CDR3 nucleotides are TGTGCCAGCAGAGAGAGCGGGAGGGACAATGAGCAGTTCTTC. Its protein product is CASRESGRDNEQFF.

This sequence joins TRBV5-1 and TRBJ2-5; D may correspond to TRBD1 or TRBD2 (5 bases each). TRBJ2-1 explains the end of the DNA better; the J call may be wrong. CDR3 length equals 14 residues. CDR1 is SGHRS and CDR2 is YFSETQ in the germline V gene. As DNA, the CDR3 is TGCGCCAGCAGCGCAAGCGTCAGGGACCATGAGCAGTTCTTC. Amino acid sequence: CASSASVRDHEQFF.

This rearrangement joins TRBV4-1 to TRBJ2-7, with a tentative D call TRBD2 (5 bases). The end of the DNA fits TRBJ2-5 better, so the J call may be wrong. This CDR3 is built from 14 residues. The germline V gene encodes CDR1 MGHRA and CDR2 YSYEKL. The CDR3 nucleotides are TGCGCCAGCAGCCCCTCGGGATTCCAAGAGACCCAGTACTTC. It is translated as CASSPSGFQETQYF.

This clonotype came up a few times. This rearrangement joins TRBV7-2 to TRBJ2-1, with D unresolved. Trimming took 4 bases from V and 2 from J, leaving 12 bases between them. CDR1 SGHTA and CDR2 FQGNSA come from the germline V gene. The CDR3 runs 15 residues. CDR3 DNA sequence: TGTGCCAGCAGCTCGATGCTTACAGCCTACAATGAGCAGTTCTTC. It specifies CASSSMLTAYNEQFF.

The V gene is TRBV12-3 or TRBV12-4, the J gene TRBJ2-1, with TRBD2 identical over 10 bases. The DNA matches TRBJ2-7 better at its end, which makes the J call doubtful. The CDR3 is 20 residues long. As DNA, the CDR3 is TGTGCCAGCAGTCCCCTCCTCTCAAGCGGGAGGGCCAGAACCTACAATGAGCAGTACTTC. Amino acid sequence: CASSPLLSSGRARTYNEQYF.

In its sample, this clonotype ranks as medium-sized. The rearrangement joins TRBV6-1 to TRBJ1-4, with D tentatively TRBD1 (6 bases). V was pared by 3 bases and J by 0 bases, with 14 bases between. This CDR3 has 17 residues. CDR1 MNHNS and CDR2 SASEGT come from the germline V gene. Here the CDR3 reads CASSDWGDKPTNEKLFF. CDR3 in DNA: TGTGCCAGCAGTGACTGGGGGGACAAACCAACTAATGAAAAACTGTTTTTT.

The chain employs TRBV7-8 and TRBJ2-7; TRBD2 agrees at 8 bases. The CDR3 runs 14 residues. The germline V gene has CDR1 SGHVS and CDR2 FQNEAQ. Trimming cost V 6 bases and J 2 bases; bases outside gene matches: 6. CDR3 DNA sequence: TGTGCCAGCAGTCAGACGGGAGGGCCCTACGAGCAGTACTTC. Its translation: CASSQTGGPYEQYF.

This clonotype has only a few counts. This sequence joins TRBV6-1 and TRBJ2-3; 14 bases match TRBD2. V dropped 5 bases and J dropped 0; count of bases not matched to a gene: 10. The germline CDR1 and CDR2 sequences are MNHNS and SASEGT. The CDR3 runs 19 residues. The CDR3 protein is CASSYAGLAGASSTDTQYF. CDR3 sequence (DNA): TGTGCCAGCAGTTACGCGGGACTAGCGGGGGCCTCTAGCACAGATACGCAGTATTTT.

This clonotype is medium-sized. The CDR3, as DNA: TGTGCCAGCAGCTTAGCGCAAGGGGTCCCTCTAAAACTGTACTTC. Translation gives CASSLAQGVPLKLYF. J is TRBJ2-7 and V is TRBV7-9; a weak D match, TRBD1 (5 bases). V was clipped by 0 bases and J by 12 bases, with 21 bases between them. The CDR3 totals 15 residues. The germline V gene encodes CDR1 SEHNR and CDR2 FQNEAQ (reference sequence). The whole variable domain, remainder taken from reference TRBV7-9 and TRBJ2-7, is DTGVSQNPRHKITKRGQNVTFRCDPISEHNRLYWYRQTLGQGPEFLTYFQNEAQLEKSRLLSDRFSAERPKGSFSTLEIQRTEQGDSAMYLCASSLAQGVPLKLYFGPGTRLTVT.